Given below is one T cell receptor beta chain in context. This clone is judged medium-sized (0.01 to 0.1%). It lacks a known antigen. No per-base quality is available; no much larger clone lies one base away. Other nucleotide sequences from this sample produce the same CDR3. The data were taken from a study of OX40 agonist ivuxolimab in advanced cancers. Regarding the complete study: The costimulatory receptor OX40 (CD134) was targeted by ivuxolimab, a fully human IgG2 agonistic monoclonal antibody. Patients were allowed to have had prior anti-PD-1, anti-PD-L1 or anti-CTLA-4 therapy, and approximately 39% of the dose-escalation patients had been treated with checkpoint inhibitors. Peripheral TCRbeta sequencing aimed to test whether ivuxolimab altered TCR sequence diversity and caused clonal T-cell expansion. In the dose-escalation cohort, roughly 80% of patients were male, and the mean age was approximately 60 years, with a range of roughly 20 to 80. Partial responses occurred in three dose-escalation patients, of whom one had hepatocellular carcinoma and two had cutaneous melanoma. The paper describes the monotherapy dose-escalation part (N of about 47 patients) of the phase I trial of ivuxolimab. Intravenous ivuxolimab was administered to patients every 2 weeks at six dose levels: 0.01, 0.1, 0.3, 1.5, 3 and 10 mg/kg. Of the roughly 50 dose-escalation patients, hepatocellular carcinoma was present in around 19, melanoma in approximately 15, renal cell carcinoma in 9 and head and neck cancer in 9. Summary of the overall study and its limitations: At doses of 0.1 to 3.0 mg/kg, clonal expansion of both CD4+ and CD8+ T cells in blood was seen between baseline and week 6. Low levels of normalized T-cell clonal expansion were also seen in some patients who did not respond. After ivuxolimab, more expanded clones were found on average in CD8+ T cells than in CD4+ T cells. Antigen specificity was not determined for the clonally expanded peripheral T cells. Partial responders in the 0.1-3.0 mg/kg groups had among the lowest normalized peripheral clonal expansion, especially among CD8+ T cells.

Genomic DNA was isolated from the sorted cells so that the TCRbeta CDR3 region could be sequenced. The immunoSEQ Assay was used for sequencing of TCRbeta CDR3 regions. The immuneACCESS repertoire file appears here via TCRdb, limited to in-frame rearrangements. These files lack a portion of the clones; in checked studies, under half of the deficit traces to unresolved V genes, and the cause of the others is not known. The sample yields roughly 47,000 clones; roughly 90% were counted once. Jointly, the top ten make up approximately 12% of the sample. The trial excluded patients who had a history of autoimmune disease or were on systemic immunosuppression. Peripheral blood for TCR sequencing was drawn from every dose cohort at baseline, at cycle 4 day 1 and at cycle 7 day 1. Samples were obtained from an open-label, multicenter, first-in-human phase I dose-escalation trial of ivuxolimab. Adults with locally advanced or metastatic melanoma, renal cell carcinoma, hepatocellular carcinoma or head and neck squamous cell carcinoma were enrolled in the trial. Before TCR sequencing, CD4+ T cells and CD8+ T cells were sorted from peripheral blood as separate populations.

The sequencing here drew on CD4+ or CD8+ T cells sorted from blood, taken in a trial of the OX40 agonist ivuxolimab. The TCR originated in an adult with an advanced solid tumor such as melanoma, head and neck, liver or kidney cancer.

The CDR3: CASSLAQGEQPQHF. Here is the DNA: TGCGCCAGCAGCTTGGCACAGGGCGAACAGCCCCAGCATTTT. Here the chain combines TRBV5-1 and TRBJ1-5, with TRBD1 perhaps the D gene, on 6 matching bases. CDR1 SGHRS and CDR2 YFSETQ are derived from the germline V gene. The CDR3 holds 14 amino acids from the cysteine to the phenylalanine. Solely the CDR3 DNA is kept, with 42 bases framed from the first base. The V and J ends are trimmed by 0 bases and 7 bases, leaving 11 bases between them.